The 11 T cell receptor beta chains below all came from one sample that was sequenced in a study of blood T cell repertoires in COVID-19. Generated by immunoSEQ multiplex PCR, the TCRdb table keeps only in-frame clones and is missing some. The repertoire consists of around 700,000 clones, with over 80% occurring once and the leading ten covering over 0.2%. The sequenced material came from peripheral blood. The receptors originated from a woman younger than 35 with acute or convalescent COVID-19.

This clone has more than one count but fewer than ten. This chain connects TRBV12-5 to TRBJ2-2; unclear D gene. The ends were cut back, 8 bases at V and 1 base at J, with 11 bases in the middle. This CDR3 is 14 amino acids long. The germline gives CDR1 LGHNT, CDR2 FRNRAP. The DNA of the CDR3 is TGTGCTAGTTGTTGGGCCCTGAACACCGGGGAGCTGTTTTTT. Translated, it gives CASCWALNTGELFF.

This chain links TRBV29-1 with TRBJ2-7; possible D gene TRBD1, 6 bases. Trimming stripped 7 bases from V and 3 bases from J, with 13 bases between. This CDR3 region has 12 residues. CDR1 is SQVTM, CDR2 ANQGSEA, per germline. Here the CDR3 reads CSGRTDNYEQYF. As DNA, the CDR3 is TGCAGCGGGCGGACAGATAACTACGAGCAGTACTTC.

V usage is TRBV9 and J usage is TRBJ1-3; 9 positions agree with TRBD1. CDR3 length: 17 residues. The germline gives CDR1 SGDLS, CDR2 YYNGEE. Unmatched junction bases numbered 12, after V lost 4 bases and J lost 4 bases. The CDR3 nucleotides read TGTGCCAGCAGCCTCCGACAAGGGACAGGGTCAGGAAACACCATATATTTT. Translation: CASSLRQGTGSGNTIYF. Variable domain in full (rest from reference TRBV9 and TRBJ1-3): DSGVTQTPKHLITATGQRVTLRCSPRSGDLSVYWYQQSLDQGLQFLIQYYNGEERAKGNILERFSAQQFPDLHSELNLSSLELGDSALYFCASSLRQGTGSGNTIYFGEGSWLTVV.

V and J are TRBV10-3 and TRBJ1-5, with TRBD1 matching over 10 bases. CDR3 length: 15 amino acids. J gave up 9 bases and V 3 bases, and 8 bases lay outside the gene matches. Germline CDR1 and CDR2: ENHRY and SYGVKD. The CDR3 DNA is TGTGCCATCAGTGATGGGACAGGGGAGTTGTGGCCCCAGCATTTT. Translated, it gives CAISDGTGELWPQHF.

V usage is TRBV30 and J usage is TRBJ1-3; TRBD1 is a possible D gene (5 bases). The CDR3 runs 14 residues. V gave up 3 bases and J gave up 0 bases, with 9 bases separating them. The germline gives CDR1 GTSNPN, CDR2 SVGIG (reference sequence). CDR3 DNA: TGTGCCTGGAGGGGCAGGGACTCTGGAAACACCATATATTTT. Amino acids: CAWRGRDSGNTIYF.

V and J are TRBV6-5 and TRBJ2-3, with D possibly matching TRBD2 (7 bases). The CDR3 covers 14 residues. Germline CDR1 is MNHEY and CDR2 is SVGAGI. The V and J ends lost 11 bases and 2 bases respectively, with 17 bases between them. The CDR3 loop is CAQRGGGNTDTQYF. The CDR3 DNA sequence: TGTGCCCAGAGAGGGGGGGGAAACACAGATACGCAGTATTTT.

The genes are TRBV12-3 or TRBV12-4 and TRBJ2-1; 7 nucleotides match TRBD1. J lost 6 bases, V lost 5 bases, and 1 base had no gene match. The CDR3 is 12 residues long. The CDR3 protein is CASSGTVNEQFF. CDR3 nucleotide sequence: TGTGCCAGCAGTGGGACAGTCAATGAGCAGTTCTTC.

The genes are TRBV24-1 and TRBJ2-7; no clear D. The CDR3 is 13 residues long. Trimming took off 3 bases at V and 5 bases at J, with 10 bases between the two ends. Germline V gene data show CDR1 as KGHDR and CDR2 as SFDVKD. The CDR3 DNA is TGTGCCACCAGTGATGCCTCCCTAGACGAGCAGTACTTC. Residues: CATSDASLDEQYF.

The rearrangement joins TRBV5-1 to TRBJ1-1; a weak D match, TRBD1 (5 bases). The CDR3 consists of 14 residues. CDR1 is SGHRS and CDR2 is YFSETQ in the germline V gene. The V end was cut by 3 bases, the J end by 1 base, with 10 bases between. The CDR3 spells CASSSHQGNTEAFF. CDR3 DNA sequence: TGCGCCAGCAGCTCTCATCAGGGGAACACTGAAGCTTTCTTT. The whole variable domain, filled in from reference TRBV5-1 and TRBJ1-1, reads KAGVTQTPRYLIKTRGQQVTLSCSPISGHRSVSWYQQTPGQGLQFLFEYFSETQRNKGNFPGRFSGRQFSNSRSEMNVSTLELGDSALYLCASSSHQGNTEAFFGQGTRLTVV.

The J gene is TRBJ2-3, the V gene TRBV1; the table's TRBD2 call for D was not verified on the DNA. TRBV1 is noted as a pseudogene. The CDR3 is 15 amino acids. The CDR3 spells CTSKSIGGCTDTQYF. The DNA for the CDR3 is TGCACCAGCAAATCCATTGGGGGGTGCACAGATACGCAGTATTTT.

The chain couples TRBV7-6 to TRBJ1-6; D gene uncertain. Trimming cost V 1 base and J 8 bases, with 6 bases left between them. The CDR3 totals 13 residues. Germline loops: CDR1 SGHVS, CDR2 FNYEAQ. CDR3: CASSLGADSPLHF. CDR3 DNA sequence: TGTGCCAGCAGCTTAGGGGCTGATTCACCCCTCCACTTT. Variable domain in full (rest from reference TRBV7-6 and TRBJ1-6): GAGVSQSPRYKVTKRGQDVALRCDPISGHVSLYWYRQALGQGPEFLTYFNYEAQQDKSGLPNDRFSAERPEGSISTLTIQRTEQRDSAMYRCASSLGADSPLHFGNGTRLTVT.